The text below deals with one T cell receptor beta chain. These data come from a study of blood T cell repertoires in COVID-19. Study at large: Samples of COVID-19 (acute and convalescent) were obtained from the United States, Italy and Spain. Sample material is recorded as cDNA or gDNA derived from T cells, B-cell-depleted T cells, or PBMCs.

V dropped 0 bases and J dropped 1 base, with 6 bases sitting between them. The germline CDR1 and CDR2 sequences are MDHEN and SYDVKM. The CDR3 runs 14 residues. As processed by the authors: Nucleated cell counts were estimated from reference gene primer amplification. The method was immunoSEQ multiplex PCR; TCRdb's version includes in-frame clones alone and lacks a portion of them. The V and J calls and clone size were taken over from that table, and D and trimming were inferred from the DNA. Of approximately 170,000 clones in the sample, more than 80% were seen once. The chain employs TRBV28 and TRBJ1-1; possible D gene TRBD1, 5 bases. The sample comprised peripheral blood. The receptor comes from a human donor in a cohort sampled during active COVID-19. The CDR3 loop reads CASSLWGPNTEAFF. Written as DNA, the CDR3 is TGTGCCAGCAGTTTATGGGGGCCGAACACTGAAGCTTTCTTT. The variable domain in full, completed from reference TRBV28 and TRBJ1-1, reads DVKVTQSSRYLVKRTGEKVFLECVQDMDHENMFWYRQDPGLGLRLIYFSYDVKMKEKGDIPEGYSVSREKKERFSLILESASTNQTSMYLCASSLWGPNTEAFFGQGTRLTVV.